This TCR beta chain is from a study of shared clonotypes between healthy human individuals. Method: immunoSEQ multiplex PCR; TCRdb's copy keeps in-frame clones and lacks some. The table has about 1.5 million clones, around 98% seen once. Material: naive CD4+ T cells sorted from blood. Specified subset: CD45RA+ positively selected. This TCR came from a man aged 30-40 years in good health.

The CDR3 loop reads CASARGSTDTQYF. In DNA form, the CDR3 reads TGTGCCAGCGCGCGGGGCAGCACAGATACGCAGTATTTT. V gene TRBV25-1 combines with J gene TRBJ2-3; D might be TRBD2 (6 bases). The V gene's germline CDR1 is MGHDK and CDR2 SYGVNS. V was cut by 8 bases and J by 0 bases, with 9 bases left in between. This CDR3 has 13 amino acids.